This record looks at one T cell receptor (beta chain) sequence and its context. V shed 4 bases, J shed 0 bases, and the junction held 12 bases outside the gene matches. This CDR3 is 18 amino acids long. Germline-derived CDR1 and CDR2 are WNHNN and SYGVQD (reference sequence). The sample belongs to a study of blood T cell repertoires in COVID-19. Overall study: From the United States, Italy and Spain came samples of acute and convalescent COVID-19. The analysed material was cDNA or gDNA that came from T cells, B-cell-depleted T cells, or PBMCs.

Original methodology: From reference gene primer amplification, estimates of nucleated cell counts were derived. The protocol was immunoSEQ multiplex PCR, while the TCRdb copy is restricted to in-frame clones and leaves out a portion. V, J and clone size derive from that table, while D and trimming were established from the DNA sequence. The data contain hundreds of thousands of clones, roughly 89% of them singletons. The sequencing input was peripheral blood. The chain couples TRBV10-1 to TRBJ2-4, with 7 bases aligning to TRBD2. The TCR comes from a woman in her twenties or thirties with acute or convalescent COVID-19. The CDR3 loop reads CASSGLVRGGIAKNIQYF. CDR3 nucleotides: TGCGCCAGCAGTGGACTAGTCCGCGGGGGTATAGCCAAAAACATTCAGTACTTC.